The 3 T cell receptor beta chains in this list originate from one sample, sequenced in a study of T cells in localized non-small cell lung cancer. Some clones are missing from TCRdb's copy, which holds only in-frame ones; the method was immunoSEQ multiplex PCR. Of fewer than 40,000 clones listed, 85% to 90% are singletons. The material sequenced was peripheral blood, taken before any cancer treatment. The receptor source for this set is a female donor older than 55 with stage I lung adenocarcinoma.

Only one count was recorded for this clone. The chain joins TRBV7-2 to TRBJ2-7; D call uncertain. CDR1 is SGHTA, CDR2 FQGNSA, per germline. V gave up 4 bases and J gave up 3 bases, with 4 bases separating them. This CDR3 contains 11 residues. CDR3 nucleotide sequence: TGTGCCAGCAGCTCCTACTACGAGCAGTACTTC. Translated, it gives CASSSYYEQYF. The full variable domain, in which reference TRBV7-2 and TRBJ2-7 provide the parts outside the CDR3, is GAGVSQSPSNKVTEKGKDVELRCDPISGHTALYWYRQSLGQGLEFLIYFQGNSAPDKSGLPSDRFSAERTGGSVSTLTIQRTQQEDSAVYLCASSSYYEQYFGPGTRLTVT.

The V and J genes are TRBV19 and TRBJ1-2; no firm D call. Trimming left V 0 bases short and J 4 bases short, with 9 bases between. The germline V gene has CDR1 LNHDA and CDR2 SQIVND (reference sequence). The CDR3 spans 14 residues. CDR3 in amino acids: CASSIDRDRYGYTF. DNA for the CDR3: TGTGCCAGTAGTATAGATCGCGACCGCTATGGCTACACCTTC.

The genes are TRBV5-4 and TRBJ2-5, with D tentatively TRBD1 or TRBD2 (5 bases each). Per germline, CDR1 SGHNT and CDR2 YYREEE (reference sequence). V lost 1 base, J lost 4 bases, and 11 bases lay in between. The CDR3 covers 14 residues. The CDR3 loop is CASSLTMRGETQYF. The CDR3 DNA follows: TGTGCCAGCAGCTTGACGATGAGGGGAGAGACCCAGTACTTC. Using reference TRBV5-4 and TRBJ2-5 for the parts outside the CDR3, the full variable domain is ETGVTQSPTHLIKTRGQQVTLRCSSQSGHNTVSWYQQALGQGPQFIFQYYREEENGRGNFPPRFSGLQFPNYSSELNVNALELDDSALYLCASSLTMRGETQYFGPGTRLLVL.